This TCR beta chain is drawn from a study of human T cells and chemical hapten exposure. Study-level background: TCR yields per sample varied, mainly owing to small pooled library volume differences.

Documented time point: healthy volunteer bleed at 6 weeks. Unfractionated whole blood yielded the extracted total RNA. The V gene end was trimmed by 0 bases and the J gene end by 4 bases; junction bases not matched to a gene: 1. Looked up from germline, CDR1 is SGDLS and CDR2 is YYNGEE. The CDR3 covers 15 residues. This clonotype has a handful of counts. In the source study's methods: A per-sample median of about 100,000 TCRs was observed, with counts ranging from roughly 20,000 to 750,000. TCRdb reprocessed the RACE reads with MiXCR, giving one entry per CDR3 protein. In this record, the V and J calls reflect TCRdb's handling and not the investigators' own analysis. The data contain fewer than 85,000 distinct CDR3 sequences, 8.5% to 10% of them singletons.

The rearrangement links TRBV9 to TRBJ2-3; 11 bases map to TRBD2. The sequence was obtained from a female donor in good health. Some clones in this sample may be carry-over from other donors' samples. The sequenced material came from whole blood. CDR3 amino acids: CASSVGLAGPDTQYF. For the CDR3, the DNA is TGTGCCAGCAGCGTAGGACTAGCGGGGCCAGATACGCAGTATTTT.